The subject of this entry is one TCR beta chain. As processed by the authors: Amplification from reference gene primers served as the basis for estimated nucleated cell counts. Sequencing was performed with immunoSEQ multiplex PCR; in TCRdb, only in-frame clones are kept and a portion is missing. The V and J calls and clone size are taken from that table; D and trimming were inferred from the DNA. The sample contains about 190,000 clones, roughly four fifths of which appear only once. The sample is drawn from a study of blood T cell repertoires in COVID-19. On the study more broadly: In each case, the material was cDNA or gDNA derived from T cells, B-cell-depleted T cells, or PBMCs.

The germline CDR1 and CDR2 sequences are SGHRS and YFSETQ. The CDR3 extends over 15 amino acids. V lost 2 bases and J lost 8; bases outside the gene matches: 11. Sequencing was carried out using peripheral blood. J is TRBJ1-2 and V is TRBV5-1, with 8 bases matching TRBD1. This sequence originates from a woman in her forties or fifties with acute or convalescent COVID-19. Written as DNA, the CDR3 is TGCGCCAGCAGCTTCCTGACAGGGGTAGGAGGGGGCTACACCTTC. Its translation is CASSFLTGVGGGYTF. The full variable domain, completed using reference TRBV5-1 and TRBJ1-2, is KAGVTQTPRYLIKTRGQQVTLSCSPISGHRSVSWYQQTPGQGLQFLFEYFSETQRNKGNFPGRFSGRQFSNSRSEMNVSTLELGDSALYLCASSFLTGVGGGYTFGSGTRLTVV.